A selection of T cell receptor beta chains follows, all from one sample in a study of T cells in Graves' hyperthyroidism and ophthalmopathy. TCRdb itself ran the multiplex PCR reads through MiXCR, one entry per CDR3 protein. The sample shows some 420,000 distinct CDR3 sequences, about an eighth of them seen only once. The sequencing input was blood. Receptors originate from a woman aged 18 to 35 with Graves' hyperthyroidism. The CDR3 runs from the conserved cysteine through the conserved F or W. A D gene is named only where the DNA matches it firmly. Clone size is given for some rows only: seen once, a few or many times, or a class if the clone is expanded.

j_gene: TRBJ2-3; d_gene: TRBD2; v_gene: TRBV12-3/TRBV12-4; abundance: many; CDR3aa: CASQTLTSGRDTQYF; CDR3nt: TGTGCCAGCCAAACCCTGACTAGCGGGAGGGATACGCAGTATTTT
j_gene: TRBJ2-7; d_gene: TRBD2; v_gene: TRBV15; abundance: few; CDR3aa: CATSSDSGINYEQYF; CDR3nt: TGTGCCACCAGCAGTGACAGCGGGATTAACTACGAGCAGTACTTC
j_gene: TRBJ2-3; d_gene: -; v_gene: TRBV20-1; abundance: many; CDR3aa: CSATVADTQYF; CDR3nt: TGCAGTGCTACAGTGGCAGATACGCAGTATTTT
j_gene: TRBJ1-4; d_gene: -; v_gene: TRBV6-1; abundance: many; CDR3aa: CASSEGQGWSEKLFF; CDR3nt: TGTGCCAGCAGTGAGGGCCAGGGGTGGAGTGAAAAACTGTTTTTT
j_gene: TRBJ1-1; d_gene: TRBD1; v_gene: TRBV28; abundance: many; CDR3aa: CASSPWTGEGSTEAFF; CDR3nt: TGTGCCAGCAGTCCCTGGACAGGGGAGGGGAGTACTGAAGCTTTCTTT
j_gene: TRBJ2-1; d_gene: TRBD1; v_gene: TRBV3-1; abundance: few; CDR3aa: CASSQANHRGLWNEQFF; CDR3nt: TGTGCCAGCAGCCAAGCAAATCACAGGGGGCTTTGGAATGAGCAGTTCTTC
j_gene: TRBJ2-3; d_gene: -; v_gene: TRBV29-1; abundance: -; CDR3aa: CSVGKGIGTDTRYF; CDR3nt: -
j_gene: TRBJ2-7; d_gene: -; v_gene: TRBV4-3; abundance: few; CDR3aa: CASSHAGANEQYF; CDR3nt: TGCGCCAGCAGCCACGCAGGGGCCAACGAGCAGTACTTC
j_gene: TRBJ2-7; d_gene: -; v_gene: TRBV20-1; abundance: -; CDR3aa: CSAKGSRPYEQYF; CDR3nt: TGCAGTGCTAAAGGCTCTCGCCCCTACGAGCAGTACTTC
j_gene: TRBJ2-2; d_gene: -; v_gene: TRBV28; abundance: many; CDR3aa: CASSTSLAGELFF; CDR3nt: TGTGCCAGCAGCACTAGTTTGGCCGGGGAGCTGTTTTTT
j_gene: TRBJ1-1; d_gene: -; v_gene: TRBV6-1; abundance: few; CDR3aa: CASSGLGFSNTEAFF; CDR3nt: TGTGCCAGCAGTGGACTAGGGTTTTCGAACACTGAAGCTTTCTTT
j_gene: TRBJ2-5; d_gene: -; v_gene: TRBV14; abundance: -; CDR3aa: CASSQTGFEETQYF; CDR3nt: TGTGCCAGCAGTCAAACAGGCTTCGAAGAGACCCAGTACTTC
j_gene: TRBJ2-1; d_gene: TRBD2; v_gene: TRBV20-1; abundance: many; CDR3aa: CSADRRLAAYNEQFF; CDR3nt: TGCAGTGCTGACAGGAGACTAGCGGCCTACAATGAGCAGTTCTTC
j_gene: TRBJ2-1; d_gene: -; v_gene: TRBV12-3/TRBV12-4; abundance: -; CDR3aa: CASRPNARGGPLGNEQFF; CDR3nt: TGTGCCAGCAGACCAAATGCCCGTGGGGGACCTTTAGGAAATGAGCAGTTCTTC
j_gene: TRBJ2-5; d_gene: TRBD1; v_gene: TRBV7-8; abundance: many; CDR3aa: CASSETGVLETQYF; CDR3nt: TGTGCCAGCAGCGAGACAGGGGTATTAGAGACCCAGTACTTC
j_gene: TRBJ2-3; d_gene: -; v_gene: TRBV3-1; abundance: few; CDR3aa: CASGTPGVDTQYF; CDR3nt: TGTGCCAGCGGGACTCCGGGGGTAGATACGCAGTATTTT
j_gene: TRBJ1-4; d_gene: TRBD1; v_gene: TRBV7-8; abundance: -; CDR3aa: CASSLVRGQGVEKLFF; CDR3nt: TGTGCCAGCAGCTTAGTAAGGGGGCAGGGTGTTGAAAAACTGTTTTTT
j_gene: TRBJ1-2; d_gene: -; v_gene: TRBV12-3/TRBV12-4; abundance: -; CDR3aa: CASSSDDRYTF; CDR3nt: TGTGCCAGCAGTTCAGACGATCGCTACACCTTC
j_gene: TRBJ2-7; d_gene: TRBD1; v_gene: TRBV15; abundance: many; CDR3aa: CATSRDTGTGGYEQYF; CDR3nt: TGTGCCACCAGCAGAGATACCGGGACAGGGGGCTACGAGCAGTACTTC
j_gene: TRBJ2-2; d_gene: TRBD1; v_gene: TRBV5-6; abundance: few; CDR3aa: CASSQTGLAGELFF; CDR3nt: TGTGCCAGCAGCCAGACAGGGTTGGCCGGGGAGCTGTTTTTT